The rows below give T cell receptor beta chains drawn from one sample of a study of OX40 agonist ivuxolimab in advanced cancers. Only in-frame clones appear in the TCRdb table, and some are missing; sequencing was by immunoSEQ multiplex PCR. Of some 57,000 clones in the sample, approximately 90% are singletons; the top ten hold approximately 5%. Material: CD4+ or CD8+ T cells sorted from blood, obtained in a trial of the OX40 agonist ivuxolimab. Source of these receptors: an adult with an advanced solid tumor such as melanoma, head and neck, liver or kidney cancer. The CDR3 runs from the conserved cysteine through the conserved F or W. A D gene is named only where the DNA matches it firmly. Only some rows state a clone size, as once, few, many or a class for expanded clones.

TRBJ2-1	TRBD1	TRBV27	NA	TGTGCCAGCAGTCAGACGGGGGACAGGTTCAATGAGCAGTTCTTC	CASSQTGDRFNEQFF
TRBJ1-5	NA	TRBV15	NA	TGTGCCACCAGTCGGGACGGCAATCAGCCCCAGCATTTT	CATSRDGNQPQHF
TRBJ2-5	TRBD1	TRBV6-6	NA	TGTGCCAGCAGGGAACTTGGACAGGGAGAGACCCAGTACTTC	CASRELGQGETQYF
TRBJ1-2	NA	TRBV4-2	once	TGTGCCAGCAGCCAGAAAGTGATCAAGTATAACTATGGCTACACCTTC	CASSQKVIKYNYGYTF
TRBJ2-2	NA	TRBV27	NA	TGTGCCAGCAGTTTAACAGCACTGAGAACCGGGGAGCTGTTTTTT	CASSLTALRTGELFF
TRBJ2-1	NA	TRBV7-2	NA	TGTGCCAGCAGCTTTGGACCGAGCCGGAGCAATGAGCAGTTCTTC	CASSFGPSRSNEQFF
TRBJ2-2	TRBD2	TRBV7-8	NA	TGTGCCAGCAGCTTAGCTGGGACTACTGTGTTTTTT	CASSLAGTTVFF
TRBJ2-2	NA	TRBV28	NA	TGTGCCAGCAGTCTACAGGGCGCCGGGGAGCTGTTTTTT	CASSLQGAGELFF
TRBJ1-5	NA	TRBV6-5	few	TGTGCCAGCAGAGAAGCTGGTCAGCCCCAGCATTTT	CASREAGQPQHF
TRBJ2-3	NA	TRBV5-6	NA	TGTGCCAGCAGCTTGTCCGGGCCCGGCACAGATACGCAGTATTTT	CASSLSGPGTDTQYF
TRBJ2-3	NA	TRBV5-1	NA	TGCGCCAGCAGCCGGGAGCGCAGGGTGACAGATACGCAGTATTTT	CASSRERRVTDTQYF